Below are 9 T cell receptor beta chains sequenced from a single sample in a study of cytomegalovirus exposure and HLA in healthy donors. The PCR made use of 60 Vbeta and 13 Jbeta primers. Sequencing used immunoSEQ multiplex PCR; TCRdb keeps in-frame clones, though not all of them. The table records about 140,000 clones, 80% of them present only once. Sequenced input: PBMCs. The receptors originated from a middle-aged man in good health and CMV-seropositive.

The chain couples TRBV28 to TRBJ1-2, with 7 nucleotides matching TRBD1. The CDR3 sequence is 13 residues long. The junction had 2 bases not matched to a gene; V was cut back by 4 bases and J by 3 bases. The germline V gene encodes CDR1 MDHEN and CDR2 SYDVKM. CDR3 DNA: TGTGCCAGCAGTTCAGGGGGTGACTATGGCTACACCTTC. It codes for CASSSGGDYGYTF.

The chain uses TRBV29-1 and TRBJ2-3, with TRBD2 identical over 12 bases. From germline, CDR1 is SQVTM and CDR2 ANQGSEA. Unmatched junction bases numbered 8, after V lost 7 bases and J lost 0 bases. CDR3 length: 16 residues. CDR3 sequence reads: CSATKTSGGSTDTQYF. The CDR3 DNA follows: TGCAGCGCCACAAAGACTAGCGGGGGAAGCACAGATACGCAGTATTTT.

The chain links TRBV4-3 to TRBJ2-2; D is undetermined. The CDR3 has 16 residues. Trimming removed 1 base at V and 0 bases at J, with 9 bases between. Per germline, CDR1 LGHNA and CDR2 YSLEER. The CDR3: CASSQGADSNTGELFF. For the CDR3, the DNA is TGCGCCAGCAGCCAAGGAGCCGACTCGAACACCGGGGAGCTGTTTTTT.

The chain has TRBV29-1 and TRBJ2-1, with 8 bases aligning to TRBD2. This CDR3 is 15 amino acids long. Germline V gives CDR1 SQVTM, CDR2 ANQGSEA. Trimming removed 5 bases from V and 2 bases from J; junction bases left unmatched: 8. The CDR3 sequence is CSVRERERPYNEQFF. For the CDR3, the DNA is TGCAGCGTTAGAGAGCGGGAGAGGCCCTACAATGAGCAGTTCTTC.

J is TRBJ2-2 and V is TRBV6-4; D might be TRBD2 (5 bases). V was clipped by 4 bases and J by 5 bases, with 11 bases between them. The germline gives CDR1 MRHNA, CDR2 SNTAGT. The CDR3 loop spans 14 amino acids. CDR3 nucleotides: TGTGCCAGCAGTGCGGGGTTGTGGACCGGGGAGCTGTTTTTT. It encodes CASSAGLWTGELFF.

The gene calls are TRBV2 and TRBJ2-7; 8 bases map to TRBD2. The CDR3 has 15 amino acids. J lost 3 bases, V lost 4 bases, and 8 bases had no gene match. CDR1 is SNHLY, CDR2 FYNNEI, per germline. DNA for the CDR3: TGTGCCAGCAGTGTCACCCAGGGACTAGACTACGAGCAGTACTTC. This sequence encodes CASSVTQGLDYEQYF.

The V gene is TRBV19, the J gene TRBJ2-3, with D possibly matching TRBD2 (5 bases). Germline V CDR1 and CDR2: LNHDA, SQIVND (reference sequence). Trimming removed 1 base from V and 1 base from J, with 12 bases in between. This CDR3 has 16 amino acids. This chain's CDR3 is CASSIGRVGGTDTQYF. CDR3 in DNA: TGTGCCAGTAGTATAGGGCGGGTTGGGGGCACAGATACGCAGTATTTT.

The V gene is TRBV29-1, the J gene TRBJ2-5; possibly TRBD2 for D (6 bases). The CDR3 is 12 amino acids. V gave up 4 bases and J gave up 2 bases, with 8 bases separating them. In germline, CDR1 is SQVTM, CDR2 ANQGSEA. The DNA of the CDR3 is TGCAGCGTTGCCGCGGGACAAGAGACCCAGTACTTC. Amino acid sequence: CSVAAGQETQYF.

For this clone: At the DNA level, this CDR3 is encoded by other sequences in the same sample as well. J is TRBJ1-5 and V is TRBV19, with no clear D. The V and J ends lost 1 base and 4 bases respectively, with 8 bases between them. There are 14 residues in the CDR3. Germline CDR1 is LNHDA and CDR2 is SQIVND (reference sequence). The CDR3 here is CASSIVPGNQPQHF. The CDR3 DNA sequence: TGTGCCAGTAGTATAGTGCCGGGGAATCAGCCCCAGCATTTT.